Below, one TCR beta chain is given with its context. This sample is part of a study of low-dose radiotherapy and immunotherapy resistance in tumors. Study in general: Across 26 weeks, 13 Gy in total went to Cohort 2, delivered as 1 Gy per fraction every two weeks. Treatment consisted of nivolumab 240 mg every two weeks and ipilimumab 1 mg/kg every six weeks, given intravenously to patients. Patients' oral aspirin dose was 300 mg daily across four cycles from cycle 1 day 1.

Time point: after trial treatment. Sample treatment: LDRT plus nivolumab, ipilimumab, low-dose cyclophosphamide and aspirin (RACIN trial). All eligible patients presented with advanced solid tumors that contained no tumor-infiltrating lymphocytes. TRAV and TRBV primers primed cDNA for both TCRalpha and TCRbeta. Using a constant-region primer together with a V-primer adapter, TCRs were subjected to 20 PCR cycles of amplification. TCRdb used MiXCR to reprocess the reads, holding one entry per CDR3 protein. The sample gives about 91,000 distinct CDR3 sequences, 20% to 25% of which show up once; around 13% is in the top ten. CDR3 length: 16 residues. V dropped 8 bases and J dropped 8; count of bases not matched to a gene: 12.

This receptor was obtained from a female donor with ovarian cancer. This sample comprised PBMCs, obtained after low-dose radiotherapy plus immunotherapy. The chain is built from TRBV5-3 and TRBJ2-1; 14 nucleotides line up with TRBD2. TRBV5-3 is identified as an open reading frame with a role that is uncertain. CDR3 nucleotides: TGTGCCAGCAGCCCGCGGACTAGCGGGAGGCCGGATGAGCAGTTCTTC. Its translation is CASSPRTSGRPDEQFF.